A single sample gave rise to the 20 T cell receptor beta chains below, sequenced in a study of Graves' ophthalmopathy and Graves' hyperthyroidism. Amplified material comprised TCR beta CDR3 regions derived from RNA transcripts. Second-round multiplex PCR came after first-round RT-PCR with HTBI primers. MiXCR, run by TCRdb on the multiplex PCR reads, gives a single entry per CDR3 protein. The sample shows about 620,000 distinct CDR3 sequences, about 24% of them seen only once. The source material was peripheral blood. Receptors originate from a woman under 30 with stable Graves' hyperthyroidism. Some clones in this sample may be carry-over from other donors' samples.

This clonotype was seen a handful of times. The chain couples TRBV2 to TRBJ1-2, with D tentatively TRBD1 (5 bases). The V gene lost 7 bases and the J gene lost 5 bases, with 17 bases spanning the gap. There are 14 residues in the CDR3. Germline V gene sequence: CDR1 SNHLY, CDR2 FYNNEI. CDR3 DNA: TGTGCCAGCACCAGGGAGCACCCGGTTTATGGCTACACCTTC. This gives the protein CASTREHPVYGYTF.

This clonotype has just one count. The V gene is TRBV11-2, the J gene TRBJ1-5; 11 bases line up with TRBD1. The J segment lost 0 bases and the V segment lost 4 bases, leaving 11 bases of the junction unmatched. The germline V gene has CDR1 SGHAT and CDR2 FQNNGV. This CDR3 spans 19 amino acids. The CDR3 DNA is TGTGCCAGCAGCTCCCCCGGGACAGGGGGAGACTATAGCAATCAGCCCCAGCATTTT. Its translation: CASSSPGTGGDYSNQPQHF.

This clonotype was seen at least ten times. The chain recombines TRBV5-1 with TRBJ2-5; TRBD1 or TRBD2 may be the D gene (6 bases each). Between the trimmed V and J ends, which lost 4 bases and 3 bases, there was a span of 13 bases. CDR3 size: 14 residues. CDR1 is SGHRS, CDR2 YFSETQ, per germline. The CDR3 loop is CASSHPGAEETQYF. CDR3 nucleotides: TGCGCCAGCAGCCACCCGGGGGCGGAAGAGACCCAGTACTTC.

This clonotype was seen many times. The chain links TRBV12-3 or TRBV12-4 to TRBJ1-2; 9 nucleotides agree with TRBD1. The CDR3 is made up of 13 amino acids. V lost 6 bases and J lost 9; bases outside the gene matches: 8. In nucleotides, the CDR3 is TGTGCCAGCAGCTCACAGGGGGCAGTGAGCTACACCTTC. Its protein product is CASSSQGAVSYTF.

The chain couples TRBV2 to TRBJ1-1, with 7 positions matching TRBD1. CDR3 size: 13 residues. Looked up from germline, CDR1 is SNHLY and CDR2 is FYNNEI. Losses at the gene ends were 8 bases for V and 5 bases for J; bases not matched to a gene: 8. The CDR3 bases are TGTGCCAGCCTGAGGACAGGATGGACTGAAGCTTTCTTT. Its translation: CASLRTGWTEAFF.

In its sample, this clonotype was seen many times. The CDR3: CANNLVEGMSSGQPQHF. CDR3 in DNA: TGTGCCAACAACCTGGTGGAGGGAATGAGTTCGGGTCAGCCCCAGCATTTT. The V and J genes are TRBV2 and TRBJ1-5; D remains ambiguous. Trimming removed 10 bases at V and 6 bases at J, with 28 bases between. Germline CDR1 is SNHLY and CDR2 is FYNNEI. The CDR3 totals 17 residues. The entire variable domain, with the rest obtained from reference TRBV2 and TRBJ1-5, is as follows: EPEVTQTPSHQVTQMGQEVILRCVPISNHLYFYWYRQILGQKVEFLVSFYNNEISEKSEIFDDQFSVERPDGSNFTLKIRSTKLEDSAMYFCANNLVEGMSSGQPQHFGDGTRLSIL.

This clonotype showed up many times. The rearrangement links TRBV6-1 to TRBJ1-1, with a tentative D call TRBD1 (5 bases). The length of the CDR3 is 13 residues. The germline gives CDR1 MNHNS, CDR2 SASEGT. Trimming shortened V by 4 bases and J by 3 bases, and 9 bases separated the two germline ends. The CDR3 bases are TGTGCCAGCAGTGGACAGCGCTACACTGAAGCTTTCTTT. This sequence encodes CASSGQRYTEAFF.

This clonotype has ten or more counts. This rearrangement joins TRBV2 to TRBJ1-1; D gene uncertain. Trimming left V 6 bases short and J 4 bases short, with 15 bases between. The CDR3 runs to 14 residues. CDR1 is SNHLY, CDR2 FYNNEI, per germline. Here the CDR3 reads CASSVLGRGTEAFF. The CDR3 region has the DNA TGTGCCAGCAGCGTTCTGGGGAGAGGCACTGAAGCTTTCTTT.

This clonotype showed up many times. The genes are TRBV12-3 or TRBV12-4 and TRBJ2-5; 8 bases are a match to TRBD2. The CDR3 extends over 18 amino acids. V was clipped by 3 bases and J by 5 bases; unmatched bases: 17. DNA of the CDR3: TGTGCCAGCAGTTTTCATAGTCTTTTTGGCGGGGGGAAGGAGACCCAGTACTTC. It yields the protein CASSFHSLFGGGKETQYF.

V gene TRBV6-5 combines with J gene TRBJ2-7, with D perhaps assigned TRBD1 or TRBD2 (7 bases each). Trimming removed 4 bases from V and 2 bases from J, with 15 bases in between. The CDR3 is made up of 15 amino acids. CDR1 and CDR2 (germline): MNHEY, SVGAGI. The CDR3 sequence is CASSFQGGITYEQYF. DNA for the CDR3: TGTGCCAGCAGTTTCCAGGGGGGGATTACCTACGAGCAGTACTTC.

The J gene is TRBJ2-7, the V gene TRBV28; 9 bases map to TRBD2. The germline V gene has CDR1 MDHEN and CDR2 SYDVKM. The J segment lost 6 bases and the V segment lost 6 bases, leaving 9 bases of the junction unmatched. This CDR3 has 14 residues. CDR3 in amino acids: CASRSPAGGREQYF. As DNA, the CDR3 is TGTGCCAGCAGATCCCCGGCGGGAGGGCGCGAGCAGTACTTC.

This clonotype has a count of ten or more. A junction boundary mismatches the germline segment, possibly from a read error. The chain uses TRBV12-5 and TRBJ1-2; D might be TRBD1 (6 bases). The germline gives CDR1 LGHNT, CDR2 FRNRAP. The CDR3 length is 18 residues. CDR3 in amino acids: CASGLATQSRQVLDGYTF. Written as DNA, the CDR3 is TGCGCTAGTGGTTTGGCTACACAATCTCGACAGGTACTGGATGGCTACACCTTC.

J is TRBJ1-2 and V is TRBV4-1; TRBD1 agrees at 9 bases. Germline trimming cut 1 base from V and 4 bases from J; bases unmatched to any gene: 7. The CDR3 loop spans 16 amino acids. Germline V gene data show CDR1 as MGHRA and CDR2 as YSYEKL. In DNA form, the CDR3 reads TGCGCCAGCAGCCAAGCGGACAGGGGCAAGTCCTATGGCTACACCTTC. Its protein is CASSQADRGKSYGYTF.

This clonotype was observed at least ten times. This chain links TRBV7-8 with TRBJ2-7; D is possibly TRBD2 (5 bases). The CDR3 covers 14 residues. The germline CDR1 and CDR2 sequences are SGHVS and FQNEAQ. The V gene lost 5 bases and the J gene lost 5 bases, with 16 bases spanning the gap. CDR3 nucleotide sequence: TGTGCCAGCAGCCCCGGACGGGGAAAGAACGAGCAGTACTTC. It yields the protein CASSPGRGKNEQYF.

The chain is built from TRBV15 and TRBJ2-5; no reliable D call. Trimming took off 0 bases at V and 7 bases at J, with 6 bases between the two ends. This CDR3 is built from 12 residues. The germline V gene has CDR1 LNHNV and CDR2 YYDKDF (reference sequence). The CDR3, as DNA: TGTGCCACCAGCAGAGATCCCCGGACCCAGTACTTC. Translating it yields CATSRDPRTQYF.

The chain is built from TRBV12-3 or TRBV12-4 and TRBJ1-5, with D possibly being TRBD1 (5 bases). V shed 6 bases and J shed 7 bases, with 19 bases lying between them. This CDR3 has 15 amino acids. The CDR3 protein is CASSRRSWGEQPQHF. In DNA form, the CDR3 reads TGTGCCAGCAGCCGGCGAAGCTGGGGGGAACAGCCCCAGCATTTT.

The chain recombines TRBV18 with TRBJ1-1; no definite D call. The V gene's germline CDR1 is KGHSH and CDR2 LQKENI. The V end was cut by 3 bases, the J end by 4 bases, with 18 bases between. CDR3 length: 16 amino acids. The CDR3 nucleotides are TGTGCCAGCTCACCCTTCACACCGGGCCCGGGCACTGAAGCTTTCTTT. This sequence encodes CASSPFTPGPGTEAFF. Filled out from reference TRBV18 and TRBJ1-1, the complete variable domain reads NAGVMQNPRHLVRRRGQEARLRCSPMKGHSHVYWYRQLPEEGLKFMVYLQKENIIDESGMPKERFSAEFPKEGPSILRIQQVVRGDSAAYFCASSPFTPGPGTEAFFGQGTRLTVV.

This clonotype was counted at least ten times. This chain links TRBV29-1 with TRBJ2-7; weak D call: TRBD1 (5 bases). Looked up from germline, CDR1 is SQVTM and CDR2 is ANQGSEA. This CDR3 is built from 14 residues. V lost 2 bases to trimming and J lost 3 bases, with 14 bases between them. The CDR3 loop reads CSVELQGPGYEQYF. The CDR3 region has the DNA TGCAGCGTTGAACTTCAGGGTCCGGGCTACGAGCAGTACTTC.

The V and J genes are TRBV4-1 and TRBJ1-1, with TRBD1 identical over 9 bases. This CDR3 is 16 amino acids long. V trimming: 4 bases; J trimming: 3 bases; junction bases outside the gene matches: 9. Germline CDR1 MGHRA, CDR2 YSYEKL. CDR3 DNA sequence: TGCGCCAGCAGCCCCTGGACAGGGGTTAAGGACACTGAAGCTTTCTTT. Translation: CASSPWTGVKDTEAFF.

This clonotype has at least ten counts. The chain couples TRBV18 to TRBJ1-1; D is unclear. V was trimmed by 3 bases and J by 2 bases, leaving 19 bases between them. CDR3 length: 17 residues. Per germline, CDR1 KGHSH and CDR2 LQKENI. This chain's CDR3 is CASSPSILLPQNTEAFF. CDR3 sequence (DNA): TGTGCCAGCTCACCTTCTATCCTTTTACCTCAAAACACTGAAGCTTTCTTT.